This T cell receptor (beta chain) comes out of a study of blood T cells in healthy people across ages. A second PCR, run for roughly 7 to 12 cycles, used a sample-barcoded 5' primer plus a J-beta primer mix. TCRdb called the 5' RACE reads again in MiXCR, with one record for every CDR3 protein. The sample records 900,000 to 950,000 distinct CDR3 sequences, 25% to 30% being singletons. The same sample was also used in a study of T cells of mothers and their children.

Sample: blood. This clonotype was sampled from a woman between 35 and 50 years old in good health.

The CDR3 DNA sequence: TGTGCCAGCAACGGGGGGTTGGTGGCCCAGCATTTT. As protein: CASNGGLVAQHF. This chain joins TRBV28 and TRBJ1-5; the D gene is possibly TRBD1 (5 bases). The V end was cut by 7 bases, the J end by 11 bases, with 15 bases between. There are 12 residues in the CDR3. Looked up from germline, CDR1 is MDHEN and CDR2 is SYDVKM.